A selection of T cell receptor beta chains follows, all from one sample in a study of blood T cell repertoires in COVID-19. TCRdb's copy holds only in-frame clones and misses some; the assay was immunoSEQ multiplex PCR. The data hold about 120,000 clones, with roughly 84% observed a single time. Sequencing was carried out using peripheral blood. These receptors came from a man aged 40-49 years with acute or convalescent COVID-19. Both conserved end residues are part of each CDR3. The D gene is left open where the match is weak. Clone size, where shown, is once, few, many, or a class for clones that have expanded.

v_gene	d_gene	abundance	j_gene	CDR3nt	CDR3aa
TRBV7-3	-	-	TRBJ2-3	TGTGCCAGCAGCTCTGGGGGGGGCGGGTCAGATACGCAGTATTTT	CASSSGGGGSDTQYF
TRBV7-8	TRBD2	-	TRBJ2-1	TGTGCCAGCAGCTTAGGACGGCGGGGGGCCTACAATGAGCAGTTCTTC	CASSLGRRGAYNEQFF
TRBV2	TRBD1	-	TRBJ1-6	TGTGCCAGCAGGGACAGGGAGAATTCACCCCTCCACTTT	CASRDRENSPLHF
TRBV27	TRBD1	once	TRBJ2-6	TGTGCCAGCAGCAGGACAGGGAGATTGGGGGCCAACGTCCTGACTTTC	CASSRTGRLGANVLTF
TRBV30	-	-	TRBJ1-2	TGTGCCTGGAGTATTCAGGGGAGTAACTATGGCTACACCTTC	CAWSIQGSNYGYTF
TRBV6-5	-	-	TRBJ2-7	TGTGCCAGCAGGAGCATGTACGAGCAGTACTTC	CASRSMYEQYF
TRBV5-1	TRBD2	-	TRBJ2-5	TGCGCCAGCAGCTTCGGGACTACCTATCAAGAGACCCAGTACTTC	CASSFGTTYQETQYF
TRBV7-6	TRBD2	-	TRBJ2-3	TGTGCCAGCAGCCTAGCGGGGGGGCGCACAGATACGCAGTATTTT	CASSLAGGRTDTQYF
TRBV9	TRBD2	-	TRBJ2-3	TGTGCCAGCAGCTCCCTAGCGGGTTGGGCAGATACGCAGTATTTT	CASSSLAGWADTQYF
TRBV6-1	TRBD1	-	TRBJ1-1	TGTGCCAGCAGTGAGAGGGTACGACAGGGAGGTAGGACTGAAGCTTTCTTT	CASSERVRQGGRTEAFF
TRBV2	-	-	TRBJ2-1	TGTGCCAGCAGCCGACTAGGGGCTGAGCAGTTCTTC	CASSRLGAEQFF
TRBV7-2	-	-	TRBJ1-5	TGTGCCAGCAGCTTAGCCGGGACACTCTATAGCAATCAGCCCCAGCATTTT	CASSLAGTLYSNQPQHF
TRBV19	-	few	TRBJ1-5	TGTGCCAGTAGTGTCGACAGTTCCAATCAGCCCCAGCATTTT	CASSVDSSNQPQHF
TRBV7-6	-	-	TRBJ2-6	TGTGCCAGCAGCTTAGTCCAGGGTGGGGCCAACGTCCTGACTTTC	CASSLVQGGANVLTF
TRBV6-5	TRBD1	-	TRBJ2-3	TGTGCCAGCAGGGGACAGGTCCCAGATACGCAGTATTTT	CASRGQVPDTQYF
TRBV9	TRBD1	-	TRBJ2-5	TGTGCCAGCAGCAAAGTGGGGACAGCCGGGACCCAGTACTTC	CASSKVGTAGTQYF
TRBV5-1	-	once	TRBJ1-6	TGCGCCAGCAGCTTGGGTAATAATTCACCCCTCCACTTT	CASSLGNNSPLHF